The 10 T cell receptor beta chains presented below share a single source sample, sequenced in a study of blood T cell repertoires in COVID-19. TCRdb's table, derived via immunoSEQ multiplex PCR, lists solely in-frame clones and lacks some. Seen here are roughly 200,000 clones, more than 70% observed once, and the top ten hold just over 8.5%. The sample consisted of peripheral blood. These receptors were collected from a man aged 40-49 years with active or convalescent COVID-19.

This clone has a single count. The chain joins TRBV19 to TRBJ1-4, with a tentative D call TRBD1 (5 bases). The germline CDR1 and CDR2 sequences are LNHDA and SQIVND (reference sequence). The V end lost 2 bases, the J end lost 6 bases, and 13 bases lay between the germline ends. The CDR3 covers 15 residues. The DNA of the CDR3 is TGTGCCAGTAGTATACTAGGGGTGCGAGATGAAAAACTGTTTTTT. Translating gives CASSILGVRDEKLFF.

The genes are TRBV18 and TRBJ1-4; D not resolved. The CDR3 is 15 residues long. Trimming took 3 bases from V and 5 from J, leaving 13 bases between them. CDR1 is KGHSH and CDR2 is LQKENI in the germline V gene. CDR3 DNA: TGTGCCAGCTCACCTTTTGCAGGCGAGAATGAAAAACTGTTTTTT. It encodes CASSPFAGENEKLFF.

The V gene is TRBV25-1, the J gene TRBJ1-1; the match to TRBD1 covers 7 bases. V was clipped by 5 bases and J by 0 bases; unmatched bases: 9. Germline CDR1 and CDR2: MGHDK and SYGVNS. This CDR3 is 16 amino acids long. The CDR3 bases are TGTGCCAGCAGTTCCTACCACAGGGGAATGAACACTGAAGCTTTCTTT. As protein: CASSSYHRGMNTEAFF.

The gene calls are TRBV2 and TRBJ1-5; no clear D. CDR1 and CDR2 (germline): SNHLY, FYNNEI. Trimming left V 2 bases short and J 0 bases short, with 8 bases between. There are 15 residues in the CDR3. In nucleotides, the CDR3 is TGTGCCAGCAGTGAACTACAGAATAGCAATCAGCCCCAGCATTTT. Translating gives CASSELQNSNQPQHF. Using reference TRBV2 and TRBJ1-5 for the parts outside the CDR3, the full variable domain is EPEVTQTPSHQVTQMGQEVILRCVPISNHLYFYWYRQILGQKVEFLVSFYNNEISEKSEIFDDQFSVERPDGSNFTLKIRSTKLEDSAMYFCASSELQNSNQPQHFGDGTRLSIL.

V and J are TRBV10-3 and TRBJ1-6; 9 bases map to TRBD1. The CDR3 has 14 amino acids. The V and J ends lost 7 bases and 9 bases, in that order; junction bases with no gene match: 7. Germline CDR1 is ENHRY and CDR2 is SYGVKD. The CDR3, as DNA: TGTGCCATCACGGGGGGACAGGGACGTTCACCCCTCCACTTT. Its translation is CAITGGQGRSPLHF.

This clone was counted at least ten times. J is TRBJ1-2 and V is TRBV5-4, with 10 bases identical to TRBD1. J was trimmed by 5 bases and V by 4 bases; bases with no gene match: 2. This CDR3 region has 13 residues. The germline V gene has CDR1 SGHNT and CDR2 YYREEE (reference sequence). CDR3 region: CASSGQGVYGYTF. Written as DNA, the CDR3 is TGTGCCAGCAGCGGACAGGGGGTTTATGGCTACACCTTC.

The genes are TRBV5-5 and TRBJ1-5, with 8 bases fitting TRBD1. With V trimmed by 4 bases and J by 0 bases, 3 bases remained unmatched. Germline lookup yields CDR1 SGHKS and CDR2 YYEKEE (reference sequence). This CDR3 has 15 amino acids. The CDR3 region is CASSRDRYSNQPQHF. CDR3 coding DNA: TGTGCCAGCAGCAGGGACAGGTATAGCAATCAGCCCCAGCATTTT.

This clone was counted a few times. The chain joins TRBV27 to TRBJ2-7; tentatively, D is TRBD1 (5 bases). The ends were cut back, 4 bases at V and 2 bases at J, with 12 bases in the middle. Germline loops: CDR1 MNHEY, CDR2 SMNVEV (reference sequence). CDR3 length: 14 residues. This CDR3 reads CASSSQTGPYEQYF. CDR3 nucleotide sequence: TGTGCCAGCAGTTCGCAAACAGGCCCCTACGAGCAGTACTTC.

V gene TRBV12-3 or TRBV12-4 combines with J gene TRBJ2-7, with a tentative D call TRBD2 (6 bases). The ends were cut back, 6 bases at V and 7 bases at J, with 13 bases in the middle. The CDR3 runs to 12 residues. Here the CDR3 reads CASRTRSVEQYF. CDR3 in DNA: TGTGCCAGCAGGACTAGGAGTGTGGAGCAGTACTTC.

CDR3 DNA sequence: TGTGCCAGCAGCCCGGGACAGGGGAATCAGCCCCAGCATTTT. Its translation: CASSPGQGNQPQHF. The gene calls are TRBV25-1 and TRBJ1-5, with 10 bases fitting TRBD1. The length of the CDR3 is 14 residues. Germline-derived CDR1 and CDR2 are MGHDK and SYGVNS. V was pared by 6 bases and J by 4 bases, with 3 bases of the junction left unmatched.